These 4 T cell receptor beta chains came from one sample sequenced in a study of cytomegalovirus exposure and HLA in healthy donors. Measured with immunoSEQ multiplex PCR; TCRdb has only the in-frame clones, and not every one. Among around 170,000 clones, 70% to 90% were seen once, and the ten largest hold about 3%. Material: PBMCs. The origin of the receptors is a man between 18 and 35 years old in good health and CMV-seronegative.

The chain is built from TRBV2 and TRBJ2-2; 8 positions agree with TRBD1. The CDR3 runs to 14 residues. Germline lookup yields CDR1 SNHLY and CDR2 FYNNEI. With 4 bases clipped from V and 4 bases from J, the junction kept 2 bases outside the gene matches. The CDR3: CASSGQGITGELFF. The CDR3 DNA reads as TGTGCCAGCAGTGGACAGGGGATCACCGGGGAGCTGTTTTTT.

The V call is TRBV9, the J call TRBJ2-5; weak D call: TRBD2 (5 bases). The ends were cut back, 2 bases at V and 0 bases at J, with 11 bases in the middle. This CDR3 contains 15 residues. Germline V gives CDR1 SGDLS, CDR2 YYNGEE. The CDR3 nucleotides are TGTGCCAGCAGCGTTCTAGGAGCGGACCAAGAGACCCAGTACTTC. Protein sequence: CASSVLGADQETQYF.

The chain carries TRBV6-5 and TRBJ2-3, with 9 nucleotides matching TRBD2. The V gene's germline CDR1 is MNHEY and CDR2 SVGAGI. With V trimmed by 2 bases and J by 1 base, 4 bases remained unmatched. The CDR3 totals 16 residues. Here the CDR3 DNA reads TGTGCCAGCAGTTACATAGCGGGGGCCCGCACAGATACGCAGTATTTT. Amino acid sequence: CASSYIAGARTDTQYF.

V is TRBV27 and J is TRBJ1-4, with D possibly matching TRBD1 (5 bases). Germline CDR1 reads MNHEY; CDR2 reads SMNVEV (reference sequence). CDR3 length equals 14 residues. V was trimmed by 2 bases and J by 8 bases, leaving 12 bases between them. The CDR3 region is CASSLSRAGEKLFF. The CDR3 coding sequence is TGTGCCAGCAGTTTAAGCAGGGCTGGCGAAAAACTGTTTTTT.